This TCR beta chain appears in the sequencing data of a study of shared clonotypes between healthy human individuals. V lost 0 bases and J 2 bases, leaving 5 bases between the germline ends. The CDR3 spans 14 residues. CDR1 is SGHAT, CDR2 FQNNGV, per germline. CD4+ cell separation produced CD45RA+ naive and CD45RA-negative memory subsets. Here immunoSEQ multiplex PCR was the method, and the copy in TCRdb shows in-frame clones only, minus some. The data hold more than 400,000 clones, with roughly 95% observed a single time. The clonotype originates from a woman aged 25 to 39 in good health. V gene TRBV11-2 combines with J gene TRBJ2-1; no definite D call. The sequenced sample consisted of naive CD4+ T cells sorted from blood. Subset defined: CD45RA+ positively selected. The CDR3 region has the DNA TGTGCCAGCAGCTTAGATTGGGCCTACAATGAGCAGTTCTTC. Its translation is CASSLDWAYNEQFF.